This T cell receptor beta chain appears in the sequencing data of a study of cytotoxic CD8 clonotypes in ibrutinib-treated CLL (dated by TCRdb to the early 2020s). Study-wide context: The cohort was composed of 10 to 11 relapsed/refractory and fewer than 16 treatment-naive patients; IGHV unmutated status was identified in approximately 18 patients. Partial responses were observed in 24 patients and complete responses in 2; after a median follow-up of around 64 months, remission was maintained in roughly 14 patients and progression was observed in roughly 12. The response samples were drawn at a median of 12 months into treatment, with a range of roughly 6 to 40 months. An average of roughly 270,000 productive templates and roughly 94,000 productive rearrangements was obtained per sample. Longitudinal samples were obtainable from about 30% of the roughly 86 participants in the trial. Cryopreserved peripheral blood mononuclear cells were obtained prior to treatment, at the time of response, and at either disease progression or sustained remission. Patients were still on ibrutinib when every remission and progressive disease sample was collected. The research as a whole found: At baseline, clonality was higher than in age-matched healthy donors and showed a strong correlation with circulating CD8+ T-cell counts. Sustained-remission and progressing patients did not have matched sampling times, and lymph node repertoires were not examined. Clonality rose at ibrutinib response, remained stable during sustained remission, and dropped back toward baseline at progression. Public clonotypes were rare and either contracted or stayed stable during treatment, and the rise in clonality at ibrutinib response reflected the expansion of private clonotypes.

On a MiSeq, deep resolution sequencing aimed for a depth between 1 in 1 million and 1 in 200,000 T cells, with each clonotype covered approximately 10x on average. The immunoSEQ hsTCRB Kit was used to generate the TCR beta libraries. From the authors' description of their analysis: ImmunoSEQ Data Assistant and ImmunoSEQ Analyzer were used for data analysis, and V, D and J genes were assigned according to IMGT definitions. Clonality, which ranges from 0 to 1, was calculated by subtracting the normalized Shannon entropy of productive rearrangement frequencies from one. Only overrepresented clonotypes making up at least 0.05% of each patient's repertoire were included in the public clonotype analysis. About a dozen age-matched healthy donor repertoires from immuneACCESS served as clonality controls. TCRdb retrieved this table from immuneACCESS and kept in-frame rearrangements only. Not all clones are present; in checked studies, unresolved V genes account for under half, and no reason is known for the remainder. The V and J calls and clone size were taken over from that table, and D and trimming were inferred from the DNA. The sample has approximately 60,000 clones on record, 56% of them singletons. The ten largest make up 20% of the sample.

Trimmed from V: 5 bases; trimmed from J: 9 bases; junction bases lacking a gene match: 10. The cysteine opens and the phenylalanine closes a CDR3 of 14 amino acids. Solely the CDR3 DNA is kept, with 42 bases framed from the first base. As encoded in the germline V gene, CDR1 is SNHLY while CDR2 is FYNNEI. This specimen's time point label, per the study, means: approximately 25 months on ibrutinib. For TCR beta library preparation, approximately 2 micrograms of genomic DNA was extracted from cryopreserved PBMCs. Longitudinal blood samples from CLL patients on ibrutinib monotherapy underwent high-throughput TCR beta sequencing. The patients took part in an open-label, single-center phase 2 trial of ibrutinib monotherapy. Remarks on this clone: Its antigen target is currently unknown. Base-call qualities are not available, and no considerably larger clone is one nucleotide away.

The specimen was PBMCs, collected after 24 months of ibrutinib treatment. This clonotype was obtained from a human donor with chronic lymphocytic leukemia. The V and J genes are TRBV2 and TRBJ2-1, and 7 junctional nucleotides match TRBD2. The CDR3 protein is CASSRGLIAGEQFF. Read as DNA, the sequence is TGTGCCAGCAGTAGGGGACTGATAGCGGGTGAGCAGTTCTTC. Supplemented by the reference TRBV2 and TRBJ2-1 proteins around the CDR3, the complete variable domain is EPEVTQTPSHQVTQMGQEVILRCVPISNHLYFYWYRQILGQKVEFLVSFYNNEISEKSEIFDDQFSVERPDGSNFTLKIRSTKLEDSAMYFCASSRGLIAGEQFFGPGTRLTVL.